A single sample is the source of the 2 T cell receptor beta chains below, sequenced in a study of T cells after yellow fever vaccination. One entry per CDR3 protein, called by TCRdb with MiXCR from the 5' RACE reads. Found here are some 110,000 distinct CDR3 sequences, around 8% of them singletons; the top ten hold around 25%. Sequences were derived from CD8+ T cells sorted from PBMCs, sampled 45 days after the yellow fever booster vaccination. All receptors derive from a man between 25 and 39 years old who received the YFV17D yellow fever vaccine.

A few counts support this clonotype. The V call is TRBV7-9, the J call TRBJ2-7; tentatively, D is TRBD1 or TRBD2 (5 bases each). The CDR3 consists of 13 residues. The ends were cut back, 3 bases at V and 6 bases at J, with 12 bases in the middle. CDR1 is SEHNR, CDR2 FQNEAQ, per germline (reference sequence). The CDR3 DNA follows: TGTGCCAGCAGCTTTTTAGGGGAGCGCGAGCAGTACTTC. This sequence encodes CASSFLGEREQYF.

The J gene is TRBJ1-1, the V gene TRBV19; TRBD1 might be the D (5 bases). Germline lookup yields CDR1 LNHDA and CDR2 SQIVND (reference sequence). The CDR3 totals 14 residues. The V end was cut by 3 bases, the J end by 4 bases, with 12 bases between. CDR3 protein: CASSIQGSGTEAFF. CDR3 in DNA: TGTGCCAGTAGTATTCAGGGCTCGGGCACTGAAGCTTTCTTT.